The source of this T cell receptor beta chain is a study of cytotoxic CD8 clonotypes in ibrutinib-treated CLL. Profiled with immunoSEQ multiplex PCR; TCRdb holds only in-frame clones, not every one. The table lists about 300,000 clones, around 76% of them singletons, with around 5.3% in the top ten. Between the trimmed V and J ends, which lost 0 bases and 2 bases, there was a span of 4 bases. The CDR3 runs 13 residues. CDR1 is KGHSH, CDR2 LQKENI, per germline. Source: PBMCs, taken at disease progression, from a patient treated with ibrutinib. This receptor was identified in a human donor with chronic lymphocytic leukemia. This chain joins TRBV18 and TRBJ2-5; D remains unclear. The CDR3 bases are TGTGCCAGCTCACCACCGTTACAAGAGACCCAGTACTTC. This translates into CASSPPLQETQYF.